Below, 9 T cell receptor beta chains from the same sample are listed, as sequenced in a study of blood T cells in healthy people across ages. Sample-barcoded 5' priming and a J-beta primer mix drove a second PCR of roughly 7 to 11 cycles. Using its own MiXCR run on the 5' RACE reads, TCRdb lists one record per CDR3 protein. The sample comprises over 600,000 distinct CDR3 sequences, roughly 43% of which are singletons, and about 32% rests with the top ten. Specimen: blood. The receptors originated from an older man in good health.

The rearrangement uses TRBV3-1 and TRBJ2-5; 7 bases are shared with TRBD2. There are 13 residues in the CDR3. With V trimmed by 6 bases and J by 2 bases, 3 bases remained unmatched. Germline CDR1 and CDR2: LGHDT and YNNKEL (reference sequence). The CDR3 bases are TGTGCCAGCAGGCTAGCGGAACAAGAGACCCAGTACTTC. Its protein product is CASRLAEQETQYF.

CDR3 nucleotide sequence: TGTGCCAGCAGTGGCCCATTCTATGGCTACACCTTC. This sequence encodes CASSGPFYGYTF. This chain uses TRBV6-2 or TRBV6-3 with TRBJ1-2; D gene unclear. Germline-derived CDR1 and CDR2 are MNHEY and SVGEGT. The CDR3 runs 12 residues. V was cut by 5 bases and J by 4 bases, with 8 bases left in between.

CDR3 nucleotide sequence: TGTGCCAGCGGCGCCCGGTGGTCGGGGACAGATACGCAGTATTTT. It encodes CASGARWSGTDTQYF. This chain joins TRBV11-2 and TRBJ2-3; D is possibly TRBD2 (5 bases). The CDR3 totals 15 residues. V was shortened by 8 bases and J by 3 bases, with 18 bases between the two germline ends. Germline assignment: CDR1 SGHAT and CDR2 FQNNGV. The full variable domain, in which reference TRBV11-2 and TRBJ2-3 provide the parts outside the CDR3, is EAGVAQSPRYKIIEKRQSVAFWCNPISGHATLYWYQQILGQGPKLLIQFQNNGVVDDSQLPKDRFSAERLKGVDSTLKIQPAKLEDSAVYLCASGARWSGTDTQYFGPGTRLTVL.

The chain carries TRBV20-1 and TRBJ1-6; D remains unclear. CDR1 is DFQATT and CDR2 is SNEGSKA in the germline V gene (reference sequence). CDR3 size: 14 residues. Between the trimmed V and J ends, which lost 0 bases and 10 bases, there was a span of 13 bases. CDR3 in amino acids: CSARDPSKGSPLHF. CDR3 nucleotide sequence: TGCAGTGCTAGAGATCCCAGCAAGGGATCACCCCTCCACTTT.

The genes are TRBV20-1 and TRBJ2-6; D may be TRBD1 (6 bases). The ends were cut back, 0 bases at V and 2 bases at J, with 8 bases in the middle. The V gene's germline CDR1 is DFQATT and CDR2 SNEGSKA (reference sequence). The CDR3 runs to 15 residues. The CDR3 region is CSAREGAAGANVLTF. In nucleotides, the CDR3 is TGCAGTGCTAGAGAGGGGGCAGCTGGGGCCAACGTCCTGACTTTC.

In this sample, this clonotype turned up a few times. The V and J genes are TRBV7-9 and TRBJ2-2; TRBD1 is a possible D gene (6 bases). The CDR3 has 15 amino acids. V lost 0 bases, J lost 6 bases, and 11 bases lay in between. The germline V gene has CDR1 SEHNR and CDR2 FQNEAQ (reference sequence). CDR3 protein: CASSLARQGSGELFF. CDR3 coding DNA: TGTGCCAGCAGCTTAGCGCGGCAGGGGTCCGGGGAGCTGTTTTTT.

The CDR3 is CASSEVPGQGEQNIQYF. The CDR3 bases are TGTGCCAGCAGTGAAGTGCCGGGACAGGGGGAGCAAAACATTCAGTACTTC. The chain is built from TRBV2 and TRBJ2-4, with 11 bases that match TRBD1. The germline V gene has CDR1 SNHLY and CDR2 FYNNEI. The CDR3 runs 17 residues. Unmatched junction bases numbered 7, after V lost 1 base and J lost 5 bases.

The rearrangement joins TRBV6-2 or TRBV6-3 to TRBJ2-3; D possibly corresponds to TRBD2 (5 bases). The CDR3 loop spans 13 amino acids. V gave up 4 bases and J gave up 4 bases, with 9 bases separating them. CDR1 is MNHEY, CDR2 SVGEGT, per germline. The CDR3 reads CASSCARADTQYF. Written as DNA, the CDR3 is TGTGCCAGCAGTTGCGCGCGGGCAGATACGCAGTATTTT.

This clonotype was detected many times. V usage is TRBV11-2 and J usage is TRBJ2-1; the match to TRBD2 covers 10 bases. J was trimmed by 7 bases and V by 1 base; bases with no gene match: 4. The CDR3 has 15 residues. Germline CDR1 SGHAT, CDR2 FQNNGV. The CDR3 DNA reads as TGTGCCAGCAGCTTAGTGGCTAGCGGGAGTAATGAGCAGTTCTTC. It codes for CASSLVASGSNEQFF.